Presented here are 24 T cell receptor beta chains from one specimen sequenced in a study of Graves' ophthalmopathy and Graves' hyperthyroidism. RNA transcripts yielded amplified TCR beta CDR3 regions. First-round RT-PCR with HTBI primers preceded a second-round multiplex PCR. TCRdb processed the multiplex PCR reads anew with MiXCR; each CDR3 protein has one entry. Here the sample spans a few hundred thousand distinct CDR3 sequences, roughly 16% being singletons. Specimen: peripheral blood. All receptors come from an adult man with Graves' ophthalmopathy.

At least ten counts were recorded for this clonotype. This chain uses TRBV20-1 with TRBJ2-7, with 14 positions matching TRBD2. The CDR3 has 14 amino acids. The germline CDR1 and CDR2 sequences are DFQATT and SNEGSKA (reference sequence). J lost 2 bases, V lost 3 bases, and 0 bases had no gene match. The CDR3 here is CSARTSGRAYEQYF. The CDR3, as DNA: TGCAGTGCTAGGACTAGCGGGAGGGCCTACGAGCAGTACTTC.

There are a few counts of this clonotype. The chain links TRBV20-1 to TRBJ1-6, with 9 bases aligning to TRBD1. J was trimmed by 5 bases and V by 0 bases; bases with no gene match: 5. Germline lookup yields CDR1 DFQATT and CDR2 SNEGSKA (reference sequence). This CDR3 spans 16 amino acids. This CDR3 reads CSARDLDRGNNSPLHF. In DNA, the CDR3 is TGCAGTGCTAGAGATCTGGACAGGGGAAATAATTCACCCCTCCACTTT.

The chain has TRBV6-5 and TRBJ1-1, with 9 bases lining up with TRBD1. Germline V gene lookup returns CDR1 MNHEY and CDR2 SVGAGI. CDR3 length equals 16 residues. After removal of 4 bases from V and 5 bases from J, the junction contained 11 bases not matched to a gene. CDR3 coding DNA: TGTGCCAGCAGTTCGAACCCACAGGGGGCCGAGACTGAAGCTTTCTTT. Its protein product is CASSSNPQGAETEAFF.

This clonotype was picked up many times. The chain carries TRBV7-8 and TRBJ2-7; TRBD2 might be the D (7 bases). Trimming removed 8 bases from V and 1 base from J, with 12 bases in between. The germline V gene encodes CDR1 SGHVS and CDR2 FQNEAQ. CDR3 length equals 13 residues. Here the CDR3 reads CASLGGASYEQYF. DNA for the CDR3: TGTGCCAGCCTGGGGGGGGCGTCCTACGAGCAGTACTTC. The variable domain in full, completed from reference TRBV7-8 and TRBJ2-7, reads GAGVSQSPRYKVAKRGQDVALRCDPISGHVSLFWYQQALGQGPEFLTYFQNEAQLDKSGLPSDRFFAERPEGSVSTLKIQRTQQEDSAVYLCASLGGASYEQYFGPGTRLTVT.

This clonotype was detected many times. The chain joins TRBV18 to TRBJ2-7; 7 bases match TRBD1. Germline values: CDR1 KGHSH, CDR2 LQKENI. CDR3 length equals 15 residues. With V trimmed by 6 bases and J by 3 bases, 11 bases remained unmatched. The CDR3 region is CASSLGQDPRYEQYF. The CDR3 DNA is TGTGCCAGCTCCCTAGGACAGGACCCCCGCTACGAGCAGTACTTC.

This clonotype was recorded at least ten times. V gene TRBV5-1 combines with J gene TRBJ2-7; D remains unclear. Germline CDR1 and CDR2: SGHRS and YFSETQ. Trimming took off 4 bases at V and 7 bases at J, with 15 bases between the two ends. CDR3 length: 13 amino acids. CDR3 region: CASSERRAGEQYF. CDR3 sequence (DNA): TGCGCCAGCAGCGAAAGAAGGGCCGGAGAGCAGTACTTC.

The V gene is TRBV7-8, the J gene TRBJ2-7; no clear D. The CDR3 loop spans 11 amino acids. V was shortened by 4 bases and J by 9 bases, with 10 bases between the two germline ends. In germline, CDR1 is SGHVS, CDR2 FQNEAQ. The chain's CDR3 is CASSYKVRQYF. CDR3 in DNA: TGTGCCAGCAGCTATAAAGTACGGCAGTACTTC.

This clonotype was observed at least ten times. V gene TRBV11-1 combines with J gene TRBJ2-7, with 8 bases that match TRBD2. This CDR3 contains 14 residues. Germline CDR1 is SGHAT and CDR2 is FQDESV (reference sequence). V gave up 2 bases and J gave up 7 bases; unmatched junction bases: 7. Here the CDR3 reads CASSLPGGAGEQYF. Written as DNA, the CDR3 is TGTGCCAGCAGCTTACCCGGGGGGGCTGGTGAGCAGTACTTC. The whole variable domain, remainder taken from reference TRBV11-1 and TRBJ2-7, is EAEVAQSPRYKITEKSQAVAFWCDPISGHATLYWYRQILGQGPELLVQFQDESVVDDSQLPKDRFSAERLKGVDSTLKIQPAELGDSAMYLCASSLPGGAGEQYFGPGTRLTVT.

The table lists this clonotype with a few counts. The chain links TRBV4-2 to TRBJ2-7, with TRBD1 matching over 11 bases. The trim removed 6 bases at V and 5 bases at J, leaving 9 bases unmatched. CDR3 length: 15 amino acids. Looked up from germline, CDR1 is LGHNA and CDR2 is YNFKEQ. The CDR3 nucleotides are TGTGCCAGCAGTCTTGGGGGACAGGGGGGAAACGAGCAGTACTTC. Protein: CASSLGGQGGNEQYF.

V is TRBV29-1 and J is TRBJ2-7; 7 bases match TRBD1. Germline CDR1 SQVTM, CDR2 ANQGSEA. The CDR3 contains 14 residues. The V and J ends lost 5 bases and 7 bases, in that order; junction bases with no gene match: 14. The CDR3 coding sequence is TGCAGCGTTTCCACCTTCGGACAGGCGGGTGAGCAGTACTTC. It codes for CSVSTFGQAGEQYF.

The rearrangement joins TRBV6-2 or TRBV6-3 to TRBJ2-7; a weak D match, TRBD1 (5 bases). Trimming took 7 bases from V and 3 from J, leaving 16 bases between them. Germline assignment: CDR1 MNHEY and CDR2 SVGEGT. The CDR3 is 14 amino acids. CDR3 sequence (DNA): TGTGCCAGCACCCCACTTGGACACCTCTACGAGCAGTACTTC. Protein: CASTPLGHLYEQYF.

This clonotype has a handful of counts. The gene calls are TRBV3-1 and TRBJ2-7; D remains ambiguous. The CDR3 has 13 amino acids. The V gene lost 2 bases and the J gene lost 5 bases, with 10 bases spanning the gap. Germline V gene data show CDR1 as LGHDT and CDR2 as YNNKEL (reference sequence). CDR3 loop: CASSQWQDHEQYF. The CDR3 DNA reads as TGTGCCAGCAGCCAATGGCAGGACCACGAGCAGTACTTC.

In this sample, this clonotype turned up many times. The chain combines TRBV2 with TRBJ1-3, with TRBD1 identical over 7 bases. V lost 3 bases, J lost 2 bases, and 7 bases stayed unmatched. Germline V lookup: CDR1 SNHLY, CDR2 FYNNEI. This CDR3 spans 16 amino acids. The CDR3 loop is CASSEEGAQAGNTIYF. The CDR3 nucleotides are TGTGCCAGCAGTGAGGAGGGGGCTCAAGCTGGAAACACCATATATTTT.

This CDR3 is CASGLTGESYEQYF. CDR3 DNA sequence: TGTGCCAGTGGCCTGACAGGGGAGTCCTACGAGCAGTACTTC. The chain recombines TRBV19 with TRBJ2-7; 8 nucleotides line up with TRBD1. Per the germline V gene, CDR1 is LNHDA and CDR2 is SQIVND (reference sequence). The CDR3 extends over 14 amino acids. With 8 bases clipped from V and 1 base from J, the junction kept 7 bases outside the gene matches.

This clonotype has at least ten counts. This chain joins TRBV20-1 and TRBJ1-1, with unresolved D. The CDR3 sequence is 13 residues long. Between the trimmed V and J ends, which lost 3 bases and 0 bases, there was a span of 8 bases. The V gene's germline CDR1 is DFQATT and CDR2 SNEGSKA (reference sequence). The DNA for the CDR3 is TGCAGTGCTAGTGACGGAATGAACACTGAAGCTTTCTTT. It codes for CSASDGMNTEAFF.

This clonotype was counted ten times or more. The genes are TRBV9 and TRBJ2-6; TRBD1 matches 8 bases. The CDR3 runs to 18 residues. Germline V gives CDR1 SGDLS, CDR2 YYNGEE. V lost 4 bases and J lost 4; bases outside the gene matches: 13. The CDR3 nucleotides read TGTGCCAGCAGCCTATCACCCAGGGGGCCTTCCGGGGCCAACGTCCTGACTTTC. This codes for CASSLSPRGPSGANVLTF.

The rearrangement links TRBV3-1 to TRBJ2-4; possibly TRBD1 or TRBD2 for D (5 bases each). The germline CDR1 and CDR2 sequences are LGHDT and YNNKEL (reference sequence). Trimming removed 4 bases from V and 3 bases from J, with 22 bases in between. The CDR3 is 18 residues long. CDR3 sequence: CASSPGRVGTWGKNIQYF. In DNA, the CDR3 is TGTGCCAGCAGCCCGGGCAGGGTTGGGACCTGGGGCAAAAACATTCAGTACTTC.

This clonotype was detected many times. J is TRBJ1-2 and V is TRBV4-1, with TRBD1 matching 9 bases. Germline V CDR1 and CDR2: MGHRA, YSYEKL. V was pared by 3 bases and J by 4 bases, with 9 bases of the junction left unmatched. CDR3 size: 16 residues. CDR3 nucleotide sequence: TGCGCCAGCAGCCATCGCAGGGGGACAGGGCTCTATGGCTACACCTTC. Its translation: CASSHRRGTGLYGYTF.

This clonotype was counted at least ten times. The rearrangement joins TRBV5-1 to TRBJ1-5; D gene ambiguous. CDR1 and CDR2 (germline): SGHRS, YFSETQ. Trimming took 3 bases from V and 9 from J, leaving 13 bases between them. CDR3 size: 13 residues. CDR3 nucleotides: TGCGCCAGCAGCTCGAGCGGGGAGGGGCCCCAGCATTTT. It is translated as CASSSSGEGPQHF.

This clonotype was picked up many times. The rearrangement uses TRBV6-1 and TRBJ2-7; TRBD2 matches at 8 bases. Trimming removed 6 bases from V and 6 bases from J; junction bases left unmatched: 10. Germline assignment: CDR1 MNHNS and CDR2 SASEGT. This CDR3 has 14 residues. The CDR3: CASREAGGTSEQYF. CDR3 sequence (DNA): TGTGCCAGCAGAGAGGCGGGAGGAACCTCCGAGCAGTACTTC.

Points on this clonotype: This clone may be a read error of a much larger clone one base away. The chain has TRBV11-2 and TRBJ2-1; D is perhaps TRBD1 (6 bases). The CDR3 length is 15 residues. Germline lookup yields CDR1 SGHAT and CDR2 FQNNGV. The V end lost 0 bases, the J end lost 5 bases, and 11 bases lay between the germline ends. The CDR3 reads CASSLDRGTNNEQFF. CDR3 nucleotide sequence: TGTGCCAGCAGCTTAGATAGAGGGACAAACAATGAGCAGTTCTTC.

There are many counts of this clonotype. V is TRBV20-1 and J is TRBJ2-5, with 12 nucleotides matching TRBD2. CDR1 and CDR2 (germline): DFQATT, SNEGSKA (reference sequence). The trim removed 0 bases at V and 2 bases at J, leaving 4 bases unmatched. CDR3 length equals 16 residues. The CDR3 bases are TGCAGTGCTAGAGACTCTAGCGGGGGGGAACAAGAGACCCAGTACTTC. It is translated as CSARDSSGGEQETQYF.

This clonotype showed up many times. The gene calls are TRBV5-1 and TRBJ1-6; a weak D match, TRBD1 (5 bases). The CDR3 is 14 residues long. Trimming took 0 bases from V and 9 from J, leaving 10 bases between them. Germline values: CDR1 SGHRS, CDR2 YFSETQ. CDR3 sequence reads: CASSLGDFGSPLHF. In DNA, the CDR3 is TGCGCCAGCAGCTTGGGGGACTTCGGTTCACCCCTCCACTTT.

This clonotype was observed at least ten times. The V call is TRBV30, the J call TRBJ1-2; the D is unclear. Germline CDR1 and CDR2: GTSNPN and SVGIG (reference sequence). The CDR3 has 13 residues. V lost 6 bases and J 0 bases, leaving 11 bases between the germline ends. Written as DNA, the CDR3 is TGTGCCTGTTGGGTTCCCGCTAACTATGGCTACACCTTC. This translates into CACWVPANYGYTF.